Following are 32 T cell receptor beta chains from one sample sequenced in a study of T cells in Graves' hyperthyroidism and ophthalmopathy. Template material for amplifying TCR beta CDR3 regions consisted of RNA transcripts. First-round RT-PCR with HTBI primers amplified the TCR CDR3 region. TCRdb reanalysed the multiplex PCR reads using MiXCR and keeps one entry per CDR3 protein. The table has 450,000 to 650,000 distinct CDR3 sequences, more than 20% seen once; the top ten hold about 25%. Sequencing used blood. Source of these receptors: a man between 18 and 35 years old with Graves' hyperthyroidism.

This clonotype was counted many times. The gene calls are TRBV12-3 or TRBV12-4 and TRBJ1-1; TRBD1 matches 8 bases. The CDR3 is made up of 17 amino acids. V trimming: 2 bases; J trimming: 1 base; junction bases outside the gene matches: 9. The CDR3 loop is CASSLRLGRGRNTEAFF. CDR3 bases: TGTGCCAGCAGTTTAAGGTTAGGCAGGGGGCGGAACACTGAAGCTTTCTTT.

Worth noting for this clonotype: Its ends do not fully match the called genes, so a read error is possible. The chain has TRBV6-1 and TRBJ1-1; D is possibly TRBD1 (5 bases). This CDR3 comprises 12 residues. Germline V gene sequence: CDR1 MNHNS, CDR2 SASEGT. This CDR3 reads CASIPGGTEALF. As DNA, the CDR3 is TGTGCCAGCATCCCCGGGGGTACTGAAGCTCTCTTT.

On this clonotype itself: A much more abundant neighbour one base away suggests this may be a read error. The chain uses TRBV12-3 or TRBV12-4 and TRBJ1-1; D is unresolved. V was cut by 7 bases and J by 1 base, with 13 bases left in between. The CDR3 length is 14 residues. CDR3: CASTLRAGNTEAFF. The CDR3 nucleotides are TGTGCCAGCACCTTAAGGGCAGGGAACACTGAAGCTTTCTTT.

This clonotype was observed at least ten times. This rearrangement joins TRBV28 to TRBJ1-1; D ambiguous. Between the trimmed V and J ends, which lost 1 base and 0 bases, there was a span of 18 bases. The CDR3 is 18 residues long. Germline CDR1 reads MDHEN; CDR2 reads SYDVKM. CDR3 in DNA: TGTGCCAGCAGTTTATTCTCCAACCCGTCCATACTGAACACTGAAGCTTTCTTT. This sequence encodes CASSLFSNPSILNTEAFF.

This clonotype was recorded at least ten times. J is TRBJ1-1 and V is TRBV14; no clear D gene. Germline V CDR1 and CDR2: SGHDN, FVKESK. V lost 1 base, J lost 10 bases, and 7 bases lay in between. This CDR3 contains 11 residues. The CDR3 protein is CASSQGWRAFF. CDR3 DNA: TGTGCCAGCAGCCAAGGTTGGCGAGCTTTCTTT.

This clonotype has a count of ten or more. V usage is TRBV27 and J usage is TRBJ2-7; unclear D gene. CDR3 length: 13 amino acids. V shed 2 bases and J shed 2 bases, with 7 bases lying between them. The germline V gene encodes CDR1 MNHEY and CDR2 SMNVEV (reference sequence). CDR3 in amino acids: CASSLGQTYEQYF. CDR3 DNA: TGTGCCAGCAGTTTAGGGCAGACCTACGAGCAGTACTTC.

The table lists this clonotype with many counts. This chain's CDR3 is CASRLYEQYF. The CDR3 coding sequence is TGTGCCAGCAGACTTTACGAGCAGTACTTC. The chain recombines TRBV11-1 with TRBJ2-7, with no clear D. Trimming took off 6 bases at V and 4 bases at J, with 4 bases between the two ends. Germline CDR1 is SGHAT and CDR2 is FQDESV (reference sequence). This CDR3 region has 10 residues.

The chain combines TRBV11-2 with TRBJ2-7; TRBD1 agrees at 7 bases. The CDR3 is made up of 12 amino acids. Germline V lookup: CDR1 SGHAT, CDR2 FQNNGV. The junction had 2 bases not matched to a gene; V was cut back by 4 bases and J by 5 bases. CDR3 bases: TGTGCCAGCAGCTCCGGACAGGACGAGCAGTACTTC. As protein: CASSSGQDEQYF.

This clonotype was seen ten or more times. The chain carries TRBV12-3 or TRBV12-4 and TRBJ1-5; perhaps TRBD1 as D (5 bases). The CDR3 sequence is 14 residues long. V lost 6 bases to trimming and J lost 6 bases, with 15 bases between them. The CDR3 reads CASRGPGEGQPQHF. The CDR3 nucleotides read TGTGCCAGCAGGGGGCCGGGGGAGGGTCAGCCCCAGCATTTT.

This clonotype was recorded many times. This chain connects TRBV3-1 to TRBJ1-5, with TRBD1 matching over 9 bases. V lost 4 bases, J lost 6 bases, and 4 bases stayed unmatched. The length of the CDR3 is 14 residues. Germline-derived CDR1 and CDR2 are LGHDT and YNNKEL (reference sequence). CDR3 nucleotide sequence: TGTGCCAGCAGCCCTCGACAGGGGGGTCAGCCCCAGCATTTT. It yields the protein CASSPRQGGQPQHF.

The V gene is TRBV6-1, the J gene TRBJ2-5, with a weak D call TRBD2 (6 bases). The CDR3 runs 14 residues. V lost 0 bases, J lost 5 bases, and 10 bases lay in between. Per germline, CDR1 MNHNS and CDR2 SASEGT. CDR3 nucleotide sequence: TGTGCCAGCAGTGAAGCGGGGGGTGAGGAGACCCAGTACTTC. The encoded protein is CASSEAGGEETQYF.

Only one count was recorded for this clonotype. The genes are TRBV27 and TRBJ2-7; D might be TRBD1 (6 bases). V gave up 6 bases and J gave up 0 bases, with 15 bases separating them. The CDR3 is made up of 15 amino acids. The V gene's germline CDR1 is MNHEY and CDR2 SMNVEV (reference sequence). The CDR3 sequence is CASSLRLTGSYEQYF. CDR3 DNA: TGTGCCAGCAGCCTCCGCTTGACAGGCTCCTACGAGCAGTACTTC.

This clonotype has a handful of counts. The rearrangement links TRBV30 to TRBJ1-1; D is possibly TRBD1 (6 bases). The CDR3 is 11 residues long. V was pared by 1 base and J by 11 bases, with 11 bases between. Germline CDR1 reads GTSNPN; CDR2 reads SVGIG (reference sequence). The CDR3 DNA is TGTGCCTGGAGTGACAGGGCGGTGGCTTTCTTT. The encoded protein is CAWSDRAVAFF.

The V call is TRBV14, the J call TRBJ2-5, with 10 bases identical to TRBD2. The CDR3 extends over 16 amino acids. Germline values: CDR1 SGHDN, CDR2 FVKESK. J gave up 5 bases and V 1 base, and 7 bases lay outside the gene matches. DNA of the CDR3: TGTGCCAGCAGCCAAGGAGGCGCTAGCGGGAGCGAGACCCAGTACTTC. Protein: CASSQGGASGSETQYF.

This clonotype was seen many times. V gene TRBV7-8 combines with J gene TRBJ1-2; D remains unclear. V lost 2 bases, J lost 7 bases, and 17 bases lay in between. Germline CDR1 is SGHVS and CDR2 is FQNEAQ. The CDR3 is 15 residues long. CDR3 DNA: TGTGCCAGCAGCTTATCGGCACGGCCGAGCGCTGGCTACACCTTC. Its protein product is CASSLSARPSAGYTF.

V is TRBV27 and J is TRBJ1-2; possibly TRBD1 for D (6 bases). Per germline, CDR1 MNHEY and CDR2 SMNVEV (reference sequence). CDR3 length equals 14 residues. Trimming shortened V by 5 bases and J by 1 base, and 11 bases separated the two germline ends. The CDR3 here is CASSPRQVNYGYTF. As DNA, the CDR3 is TGTGCCAGCAGTCCCCGACAGGTTAACTATGGCTACACCTTC.

Only a few counts were recorded for this clonotype. The chain combines TRBV15 with TRBJ1-1, with TRBD1 as a possible D gene (5 bases). Per germline, CDR1 LNHNV and CDR2 YYDKDF (reference sequence). V was cut by 3 bases and J by 1 base, with 18 bases left in between. CDR3 size: 17 residues. The CDR3 DNA reads as TGTGCCACCAGCAGCGACTCCCACAGGCGCCGGAACACTGAAGCTTTCTTT. It encodes CATSSDSHRRRNTEAFF.

This sequence joins TRBV12-3 or TRBV12-4 and TRBJ1-2; 10 bases line up with TRBD1. The CDR3 is made up of 13 amino acids. The V and J ends lost 6 bases and 10 bases, in that order; junction bases with no gene match: 8. CDR3 loop: CASRRPGQGPYTF. The CDR3 region has the DNA TGTGCCAGCAGGAGACCGGGACAGGGGCCCTACACCTTC.

V and J are TRBV5-1 and TRBJ1-1; D ambiguous. From germline, CDR1 is SGHRS and CDR2 YFSETQ. Between the trimmed V and J ends, which lost 6 bases and 5 bases, there was a span of 8 bases. The CDR3 loop spans 11 amino acids. The DNA of the CDR3 is TGCGCCAGCACTATAGGGACTGAAGCTTTCTTT. Its protein is CASTIGTEAFF. Variable domain in full (rest from reference TRBV5-1 and TRBJ1-1): KAGVTQTPRYLIKTRGQQVTLSCSPISGHRSVSWYQQTPGQGLQFLFEYFSETQRNKGNFPGRFSGRQFSNSRSEMNVSTLELGDSALYLCASTIGTEAFFGQGTRLTVV.

In this sample, this clonotype turned up many times. A junction end diverges from the germline sequence, so it may reflect a read error. The chain uses TRBV5-1 and TRBJ2-2; the match to TRBD1 covers 7 bases. CDR3 size: 15 residues. CDR1 is SGHRS and CDR2 is YFSETQ in the germline V gene. The CDR3 reads CASLPGTANTGEPFF. The CDR3 DNA sequence: TGCGCCAGCTTGCCCGGGACAGCGAACACCGGGGAGCCGTTTTTT. Looking up the rest from reference TRBV5-1 and TRBJ2-2 gives the full variable domain: KAGVTQTPRYLIKTRGQQVTLSCSPISGHRSVSWYQQTPGQGLQFLFEYFSETQRNKGNFPGRFSGRQFSNSRSEMNVSTLELGDSALYLCASLPGTANTGEPFFGEGSRLTVL.

This clonotype was recorded many times. The chain links TRBV6-5 to TRBJ1-6; tentative D call: TRBD1 (6 bases). Germline V gives CDR1 MNHEY, CDR2 SVGAGI. The germline V and J ends were trimmed by 0 bases and 7 bases, with 10 bases remaining between them. This CDR3 region has 15 residues. In DNA, the CDR3 is TGTGCCAGCAGTTACTCGTCAGGGGCGAATTCACCCCTCCACTTT. Its protein product is CASSYSSGANSPLHF.

This clonotype was picked up many times. The chain carries TRBV12-3 or TRBV12-4 and TRBJ2-7, with D unresolved. The CDR3 covers 13 residues. Between the trimmed V and J ends, which lost 7 bases and 5 bases, there was a span of 15 bases. This CDR3 reads CASTGHLRDEQYF. Here the CDR3 DNA reads TGTGCCAGCACCGGGCACCTTAGGGACGAGCAGTACTTC.

V and J are TRBV6-1 and TRBJ2-7; D is possibly TRBD1 (5 bases). Germline CDR1 MNHNS, CDR2 SASEGT. V was clipped by 8 bases and J by 6 bases, with 17 bases between them. The CDR3 has 13 residues. The CDR3 is CASLVPGLSEQYF. The DNA for the CDR3 is TGTGCCAGCCTAGTCCCAGGGTTAAGCGAGCAGTACTTC.

This clonotype was found many times. The CDR3 DNA reads as TGTGCCAGCAGCGACCGGGACAGGGGAGCTTTCTTT. It codes for CASSDRDRGAFF. The rearrangement links TRBV2 to TRBJ1-1; 10 bases map to TRBD1. This CDR3 contains 12 residues. J gave up 10 bases and V 6 bases, and 5 bases lay outside the gene matches. From germline, CDR1 is SNHLY and CDR2 FYNNEI. Based on the CDR3 plus reference TRBV2 and TRBJ1-1, the full variable domain is EPEVTQTPSHQVTQMGQEVILRCVPISNHLYFYWYRQILGQKVEFLVSFYNNEISEKSEIFDDQFSVERPDGSNFTLKIRSTKLEDSAMYFCASSDRDRGAFFGQGTRLTVV.

The CDR3 reads CAWSDTRGQPQHF. The CDR3 DNA reads as TGTGCCTGGAGTGATACCCGGGGACAGCCCCAGCATTTT. The chain couples TRBV30 to TRBJ1-5; D uncertain. V lost 1 base, J lost 7 bases, and 11 bases lay in between. The germline gives CDR1 GTSNPN, CDR2 SVGIG (reference sequence). The CDR3 is 13 residues long.

The chain employs TRBV4-1 and TRBJ1-2; 8 positions match TRBD1. The V gene end was trimmed by 5 bases and the J gene end by 2 bases; junction bases not matched to a gene: 10. Germline CDR1 and CDR2: MGHRA and YSYEKL. This CDR3 has 16 residues. This CDR3 reads CASSDYQDRVNYGYTF. The DNA for the CDR3 is TGCGCCAGCAGCGACTACCAGGACAGGGTAAACTATGGCTACACCTTC.

This clonotype was detected many times. The chain carries TRBV11-2 and TRBJ2-5; D not resolved. There are 15 residues in the CDR3. The ends were cut back, 1 base at V and 5 bases at J, with 14 bases in the middle. Germline CDR1 SGHAT, CDR2 FQNNGV. Here the CDR3 DNA reads TGTGCCAGCAGCTTAGCCTTACTCCCTCGTGAGACCCAGTACTTC. Translation: CASSLALLPRETQYF.

This clonotype occurred many times. This chain uses TRBV2 with TRBJ1-5; D uncertain. The CDR3 runs 17 residues. In germline, CDR1 is SNHLY, CDR2 FYNNEI. Trimming took 4 bases from V and 0 from J, leaving 16 bases between them. The CDR3 DNA is TGTGCCAGCAGTGGTAAAGAAGTCAGTTATAGCAATCAGCCCCAGCATTTT. This encodes CASSGKEVSYSNQPQHF.

Note on this clonotype: The CDR3 ends on some other residue instead of the conserved phenylalanine or tryptophan, so this is likely a read error. The chain links TRBV9 to TRBJ1-1, with D unclear. Per germline, CDR1 SGDLS and CDR2 YYNGEE. This CDR3 comprises 12 residues. The chain's CDR3 is CASSAMNTEAFY. The CDR3 coding sequence is TGTGCCAGTAGCGCTATGAACACTGAAGCTTTCTAT.

This clonotype was seen ten or more times. J is TRBJ1-5 and V is TRBV6-5; TRBD1 aligns across 8 bases. V was pared by 3 bases and J by 5 bases, with 6 bases of the junction left unmatched. Germline V gene data show CDR1 as MNHEY and CDR2 as SVGAGI. This CDR3 has 15 amino acids. The CDR3 loop reads CASSYQGAGYQPQHF. The CDR3 DNA is TGTGCCAGCAGTTATCAGGGGGCAGGGTATCAGCCCCAGCATTTT.

This clonotype was observed many times. The V gene is TRBV6-1, the J gene TRBJ2-2; D is ambiguous. This CDR3 has 13 amino acids. V was cut by 4 bases and J by 1 base, with 4 bases left in between. Per germline, CDR1 MNHNS and CDR2 SASEGT. The CDR3 reads CASSARNTGELFF. The CDR3 nucleotides read TGTGCCAGCAGTGCCAGGAACACCGGGGAGCTGTTTTTT.

This clonotype was recorded at least ten times. The chain uses TRBV27 and TRBJ1-2, with 8 bases identical to TRBD1. CDR3 size: 16 residues. Looked up from germline, CDR1 is MNHEY and CDR2 is SMNVEV (reference sequence). With 0 bases clipped from V and 7 bases from J, the junction kept 10 bases outside the gene matches. CDR3 DNA: TGTGCCAGCAGTTTATCGAGCAGGACAGGGTTAATTGGCTACACCTTC. This codes for CASSLSSRTGLIGYTF.